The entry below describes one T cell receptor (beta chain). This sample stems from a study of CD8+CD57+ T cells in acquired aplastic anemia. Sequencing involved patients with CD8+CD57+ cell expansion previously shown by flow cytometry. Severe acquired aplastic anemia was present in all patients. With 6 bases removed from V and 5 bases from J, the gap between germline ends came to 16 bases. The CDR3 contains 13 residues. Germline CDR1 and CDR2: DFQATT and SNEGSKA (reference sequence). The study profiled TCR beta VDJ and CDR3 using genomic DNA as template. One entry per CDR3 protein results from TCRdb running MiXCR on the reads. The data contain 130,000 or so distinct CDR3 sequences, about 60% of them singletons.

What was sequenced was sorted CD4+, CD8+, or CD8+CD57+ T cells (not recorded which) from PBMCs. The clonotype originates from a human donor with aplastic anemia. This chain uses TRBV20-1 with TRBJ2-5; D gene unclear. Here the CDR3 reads CSAKGPGSETQYF. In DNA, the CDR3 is TGCAGTGCCAAAGGTCCAGGCTCCGAGACCCAGTACTTC.